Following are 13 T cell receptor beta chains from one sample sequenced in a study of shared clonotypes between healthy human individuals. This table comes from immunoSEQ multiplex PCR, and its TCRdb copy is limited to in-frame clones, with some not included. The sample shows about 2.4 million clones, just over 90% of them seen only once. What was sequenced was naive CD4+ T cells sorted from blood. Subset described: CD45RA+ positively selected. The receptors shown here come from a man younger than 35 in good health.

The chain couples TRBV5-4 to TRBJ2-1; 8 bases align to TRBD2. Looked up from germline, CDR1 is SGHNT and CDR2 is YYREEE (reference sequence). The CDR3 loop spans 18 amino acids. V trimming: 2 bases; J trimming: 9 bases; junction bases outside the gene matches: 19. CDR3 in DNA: TGTGCCAGCAGCTTAACCGGGGGCAGTAGCGGGATAGGAGGTGAGCAGTTCTTC. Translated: CASSLTGGSSGIGGEQFF.

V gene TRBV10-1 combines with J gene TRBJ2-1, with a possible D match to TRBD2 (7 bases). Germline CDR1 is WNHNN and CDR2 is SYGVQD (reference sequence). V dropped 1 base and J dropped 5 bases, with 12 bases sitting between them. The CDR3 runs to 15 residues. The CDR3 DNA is TGCGCCAGCAGTGAGTTGGGGGGGCCGGACAATGAGCAGTTCTTC. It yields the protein CASSELGGPDNEQFF.

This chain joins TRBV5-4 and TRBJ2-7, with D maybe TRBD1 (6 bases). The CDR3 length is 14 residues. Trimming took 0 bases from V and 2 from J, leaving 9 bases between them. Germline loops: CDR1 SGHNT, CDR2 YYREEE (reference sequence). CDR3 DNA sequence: TGTGCCAGCAGCTTGGAGGGGGACACCTACGAGCAGTACTTC. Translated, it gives CASSLEGDTYEQYF. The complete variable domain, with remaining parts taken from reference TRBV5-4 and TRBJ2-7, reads ETGVTQSPTHLIKTRGQQVTLRCSSQSGHNTVSWYQQALGQGPQFIFQYYREEENGRGNFPPRFSGLQFPNYSSELNVNALELDDSALYLCASSLEGDTYEQYFGPGTRLTVT.

The CDR3 nucleotides read TGTGCCAGCAGATACCGACTAGATCCAGCCTACGAGCAGTACTTC. Protein: CASRYRLDPAYEQYF. V and J are TRBV6-5 and TRBJ2-7; TRBD2 is a possible D gene (6 bases). This CDR3 spans 15 amino acids. V was pared by 6 bases and J by 2 bases, with 17 bases between. The germline V gene encodes CDR1 MNHEY and CDR2 SVGAGI.

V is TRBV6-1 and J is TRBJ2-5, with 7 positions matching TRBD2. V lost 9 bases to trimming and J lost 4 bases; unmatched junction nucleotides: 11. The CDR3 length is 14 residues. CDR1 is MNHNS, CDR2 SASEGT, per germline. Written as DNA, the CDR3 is TGTGCCAGTCTAGCGGCGACACCCGGAGAGACCCAGTACTTC. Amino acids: CASLAATPGETQYF.

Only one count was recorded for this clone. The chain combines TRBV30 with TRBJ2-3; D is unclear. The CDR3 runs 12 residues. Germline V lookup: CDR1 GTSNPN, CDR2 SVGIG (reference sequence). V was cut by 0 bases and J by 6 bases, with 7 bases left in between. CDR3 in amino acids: CAWSVPPDTQYF. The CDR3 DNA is TGTGCCTGGAGTGTACCCCCCGATACGCAGTATTTT.

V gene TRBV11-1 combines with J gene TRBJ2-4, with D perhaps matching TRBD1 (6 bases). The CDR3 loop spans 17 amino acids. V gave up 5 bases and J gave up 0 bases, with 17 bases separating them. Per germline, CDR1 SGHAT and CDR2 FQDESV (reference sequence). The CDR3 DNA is TGTGCCAGCAGCCCAAGGACAGAAAAAACAGCCAAAAACATTCAGTACTTC. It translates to CASSPRTEKTAKNIQYF.

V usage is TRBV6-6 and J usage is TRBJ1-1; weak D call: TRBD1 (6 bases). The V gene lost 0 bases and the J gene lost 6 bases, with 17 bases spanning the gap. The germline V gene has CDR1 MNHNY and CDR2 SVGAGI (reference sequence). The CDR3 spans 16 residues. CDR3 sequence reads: CASSYSMRGKTSEAFF. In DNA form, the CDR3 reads TGTGCCAGCAGTTACTCGATGAGGGGGAAGACATCTGAAGCTTTCTTT.

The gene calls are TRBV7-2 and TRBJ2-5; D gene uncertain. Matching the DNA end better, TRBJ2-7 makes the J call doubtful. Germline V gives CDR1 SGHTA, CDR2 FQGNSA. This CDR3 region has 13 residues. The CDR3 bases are TGTGCCAGCAGACGGACGGCCTCCTACGAGCAGTACTTC. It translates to CASRRTASYEQYF.

The CDR3, as DNA: TGTGCCAGCAGATTGGACCAGGGGACCCAGTACTTC. Residues: CASRLDQGTQYF. This chain connects TRBV11-2 to TRBJ2-5, with D perhaps matching TRBD1 (5 bases). The CDR3 spans 12 residues. Germline loops: CDR1 SGHAT, CDR2 FQNNGV. The V and J ends lost 6 bases and 7 bases respectively, with 12 bases between them.

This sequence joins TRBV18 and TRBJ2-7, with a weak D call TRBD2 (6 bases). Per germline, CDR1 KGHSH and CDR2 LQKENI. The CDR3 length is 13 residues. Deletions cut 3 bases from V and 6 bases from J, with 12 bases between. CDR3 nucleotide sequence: TGTGCCAGCTCACCGGGGGGAGCGATCGAGCAGTACTTC. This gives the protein CASSPGGAIEQYF.

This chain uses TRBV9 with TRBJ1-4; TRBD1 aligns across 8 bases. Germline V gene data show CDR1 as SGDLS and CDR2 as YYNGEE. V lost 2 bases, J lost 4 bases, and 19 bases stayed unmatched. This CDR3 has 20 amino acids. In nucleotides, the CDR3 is TGTGCCAGCAGCGTTGGTTCAGGGGGCGGATTATTTGAGGTTAATGAAAAACTGTTTTTT. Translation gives CASSVGSGGGLFEVNEKLFF. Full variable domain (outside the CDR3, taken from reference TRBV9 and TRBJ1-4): DSGVTQTPKHLITATGQRVTLRCSPRSGDLSVYWYQQSLDQGLQFLIQYYNGEERAKGNILERFSAQQFPDLHSELNLSSLELGDSALYFCASSVGSGGGLFEVNEKLFFGSGTQLSVL.

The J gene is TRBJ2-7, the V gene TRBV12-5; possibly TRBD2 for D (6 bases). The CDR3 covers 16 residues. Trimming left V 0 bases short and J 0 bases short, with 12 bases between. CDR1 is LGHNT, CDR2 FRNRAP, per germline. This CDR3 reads CASGLVYAGTSYEQYF. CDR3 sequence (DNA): TGTGCTAGTGGTTTGGTATACGCGGGGACCTCCTACGAGCAGTACTTC.